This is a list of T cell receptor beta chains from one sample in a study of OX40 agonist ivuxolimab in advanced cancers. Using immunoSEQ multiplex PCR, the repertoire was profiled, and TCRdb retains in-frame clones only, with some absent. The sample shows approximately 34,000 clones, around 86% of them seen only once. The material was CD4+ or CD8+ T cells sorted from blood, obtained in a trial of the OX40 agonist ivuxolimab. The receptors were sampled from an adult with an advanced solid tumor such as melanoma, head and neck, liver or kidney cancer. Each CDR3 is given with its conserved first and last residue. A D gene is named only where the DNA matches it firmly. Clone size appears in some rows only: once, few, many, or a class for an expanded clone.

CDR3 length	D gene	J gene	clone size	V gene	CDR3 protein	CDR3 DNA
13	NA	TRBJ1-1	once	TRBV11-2	CASSLGRDRQAFF	TGTGCCAGCAGCTTAGGCCGGGACCGCCAAGCTTTCTTT
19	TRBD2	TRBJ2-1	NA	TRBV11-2	CASSPLPTGLVTPDAEQFF	TGTGCCAGCAGCCCACTCCCAACGGGACTAGTTACCCCCGACGCTGAGCAGTTCTTC
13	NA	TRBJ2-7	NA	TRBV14	CASSRAGVVEQYF	TGTGCCAGCAGCCGCGCAGGGGTGGTTGAGCAGTACTTC
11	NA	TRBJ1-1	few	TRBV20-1	CSLQPNTEAFF	TGCAGTCTCCAACCGAACACTGAAGCTTTCTTT
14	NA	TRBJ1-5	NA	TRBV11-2	CASSLEGGSQPQHF	TGTGCCAGCAGCTTAGAAGGAGGGAGCCAGCCCCAGCATTTT
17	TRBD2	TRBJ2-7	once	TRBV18	CASSPYGLAEKGYEQYF	TGTGCCAGCTCACCGTACGGACTAGCGGAGAAGGGCTACGAGCAGTACTTC
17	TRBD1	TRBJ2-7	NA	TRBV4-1	CASSPARPRTGRLEQYF	TGCGCCAGCAGCCCAGCCCGACCCCGGACAGGTCGTCTAGAGCAGTACTTC
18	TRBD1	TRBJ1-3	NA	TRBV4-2	CASSQVSGTAISGNTIYF	TGTGCCAGCAGCCAAGTGTCCGGGACAGCTATCTCTGGAAACACCATATATTTT
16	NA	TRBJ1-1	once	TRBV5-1	CASSLEGAQKNTEAFF	TGCGCCAGCAGCTTGGAAGGGGCGCAGAAGAACACTGAAGCTTTCTTT
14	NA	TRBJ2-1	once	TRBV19	CASSVQLTHNEQFF	TGTGCCAGTAGTGTACAACTTACCCACAATGAGCAGTTCTTC
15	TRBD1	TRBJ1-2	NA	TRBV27	CASGSTGTTNYGYTF	TGTGCCAGCGGATCGACAGGGACAACTAACTATGGCTACACCTTC
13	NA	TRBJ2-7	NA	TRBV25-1	CASSALHSYEQYF	TGTGCCAGCAGTGCCTTACACTCGTACGAGCAGTACTTC
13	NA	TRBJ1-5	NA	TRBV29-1	CSVVSDSNQPQHF	TGCAGCGTTGTGTCAGATAGCAATCAGCCCCAGCATTTT
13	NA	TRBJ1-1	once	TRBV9	CASSQGRNTEAFF	TGTGCCAGCAGCCAGGGACGGAACACTGAAGCTTTCTTT
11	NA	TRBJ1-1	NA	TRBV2	CASSSPTEAFF	TGTGCCAGCAGCAGCCCCACTGAAGCTTTCTTT
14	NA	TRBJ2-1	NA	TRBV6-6	CASSYGTVVVQQFF	TGTGCCAGCAGTTACGGGACGGTCGTAGTTCAGCAGTTCTTC
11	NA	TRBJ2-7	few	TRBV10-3	CATGTSLGQYF	TGTGCCACCGGGACTTCTCTGGGGCAGTACTTC
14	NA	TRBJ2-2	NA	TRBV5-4	CASSWDFNTGELFF	TGTGCCAGCAGCTGGGATTTTAACACCGGGGAGCTGTTTTTT
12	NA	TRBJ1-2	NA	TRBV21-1	CASSKRPCGYTF	TGTGCCAGCAGCAAGCGCCCATGTGGCTACACCTTC
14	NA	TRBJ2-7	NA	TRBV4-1	CASSQGGFTYEQYF	TGCGCCAGCAGCCAAGGGGGGTTCACCTACGAGCAGTACTTC
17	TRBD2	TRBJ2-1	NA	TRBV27	CASKVLAGGSSYNEQFF	TGTGCCAGCAAAGTACTAGCGGGGGGGAGCTCCTACAATGAGCAGTTCTTC
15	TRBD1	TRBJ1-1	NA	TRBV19	CASSIPGQATPRAFF	TGTGCCAGTAGTATACCGGGACAGGCGACTCCTCGAGCTTTCTTT
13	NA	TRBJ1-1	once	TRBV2	CASSFTWNTEAFF	TGTGCCAGCAGTTTTACTTGGAACACTGAAGCTTTCTTT
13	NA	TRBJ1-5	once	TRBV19	CASSIFQGQPQHF	TGTGCCAGTAGTATCTTTCAGGGTCAGCCCCAGCATTTT
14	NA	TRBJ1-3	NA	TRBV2	CASSVEGGGNTIYF	TGTGCCAGCAGTGTCGAGGGGGGAGGAAACACCATATATTTT
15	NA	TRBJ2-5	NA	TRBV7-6	CASSLQEGRGETQYF	TGTGCCAGCAGCTTACAGGAAGGGAGAGGAGAGACCCAGTACTTC
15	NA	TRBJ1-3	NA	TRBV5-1	CASSRGFVSGNTIYF	TGCGCCAGCAGTAGGGGCTTTGTCTCTGGAAACACCATATATTTT
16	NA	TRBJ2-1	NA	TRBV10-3	CAISGQAGGSYNEQFF	TGTGCCATCAGTGGGCAAGCCGGGGGTTCCTACAATGAGCAGTTCTTC
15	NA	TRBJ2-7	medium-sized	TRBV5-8	CASSSAYGGRYEQYF	TGTGCCAGCAGCTCGGCCTACGGGGGAAGGTACGAGCAGTACTTC
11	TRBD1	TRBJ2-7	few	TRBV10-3	CAIGTGYEQYF	TGTGCCATAGGGACAGGCTACGAGCAGTACTTC
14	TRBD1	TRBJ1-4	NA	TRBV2	CASSRQGVEEKLFF	TGTGCCAGCAGTAGACAGGGGGTGGAGGAAAAACTGTTTTTT
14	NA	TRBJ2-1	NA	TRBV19	CASNTIGQYNEQFF	TGTGCCAGTAACACCATAGGACAGTACAATGAGCAGTTCTTC
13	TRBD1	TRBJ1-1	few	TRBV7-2	CASSLDREEQAFF	TGTGCCAGCAGCTTGGACAGGGAAGAGCAAGCTTTCTTT
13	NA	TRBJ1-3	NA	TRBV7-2	CASSLVPSNTIYF	TGTGCCAGCAGCTTAGTGCCCTCAAACACCATATATTTT
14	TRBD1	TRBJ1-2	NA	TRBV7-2	CASSIGTADYGYTF	TGTGCCAGCAGCATCGGGACAGCCGACTATGGCTACACCTTC
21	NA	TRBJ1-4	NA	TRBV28	CASSHISQMWGGKSANEKLFF	TGTGCCAGCAGCCATATCTCACAGATGTGGGGGGGAAAGTCGGCGAATGAAAAACTGTTTTTT
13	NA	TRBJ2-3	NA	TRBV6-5	CASSLGTGDTQYF	TGTGCCAGCAGTCTGGGAACAGGAGATACGCAGTATTTT
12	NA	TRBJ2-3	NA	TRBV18	CASSPAGDTQYF	TGTGCCAGCTCACCAGCAGGAGATACGCAGTATTTT
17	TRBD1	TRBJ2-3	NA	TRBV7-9	CASSPGQPVVRTDTQYF	TGTGCCAGCAGCCCGGGACAGCCGGTGGTTCGCACAGATACGCAGTATTTT
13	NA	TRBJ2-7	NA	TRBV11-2	CASSLDRNYEQYF	TGTGCCAGCAGCTTAGACAGAAACTACGAGCAGTACTTC
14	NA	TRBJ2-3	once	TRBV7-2	CASSSGGGGDTQYF	TGTGCCAGCAGCTCTGGGGGGGGCGGAGATACGCAGTATTTT
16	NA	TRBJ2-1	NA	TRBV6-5	CASSYSGGMYYNEQFF	TGTGCCAGCAGTTACTCAGGAGGGATGTACTACAATGAGCAGTTCTTC
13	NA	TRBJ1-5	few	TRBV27	CASSLAPNQPQHF	TGTGCCAGCAGTTTAGCACCTAACCAGCCCCAGCATTTT
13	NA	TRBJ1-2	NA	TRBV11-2	CASSLEGAHGYTF	TGTGCCAGCAGCTTAGAGGGGGCCCATGGCTACACCTTC
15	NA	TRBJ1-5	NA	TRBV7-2	CASSLMTGFNQLQHF	TGTGCCAGCAGCTTAATGACAGGCTTCAATCAGCTCCAGCATTTT